Given below is one TCR beta chain in context. This entry belongs to a study of CD8 T cells in Susac syndrome. RNA in amounts of about 0.5 to 1 ug was reverse transcribed with random hexamers. One entry per CDR3 protein results from TCRdb running MiXCR on the immunoSEQ multiplex PCR reads. The data show approximately 230,000 distinct CDR3 sequences, approximately 92% seen once. CDR3 length: 13 amino acids. V lost 5 bases and J lost 7, with 12 bases in between. Germline CDR1 reads SGHTA; CDR2 reads FQGNSA. The specimen sequenced was CD4+ T cells from PBMCs. The rearrangement joins TRBV7-2 to TRBJ2-1, with D hard to call. The receptor was isolated from a human donor with multiple sclerosis. CDR3 in amino acids: CASSPLRGNEQFF. The CDR3 bases are TGTGCCAGCAGCCCTCTTCGAGGTAATGAGCAGTTCTTC. Drawing the rest from reference TRBV7-2 and TRBJ2-1, the complete variable domain is GAGVSQSPSNKVTEKGKDVELRCDPISGHTALYWYRQSLGQGLEFLIYFQGNSAPDKSGLPSDRFSAERTGGSVSTLTIQRTQQEDSAVYLCASSPLRGNEQFFGPGTRLTVL.